The next 25 T cell receptor beta chains were all read from a single sample in a study of regulatory T cells in long-lasting Graves disease (dated by TCRdb to about 2021). The library was produced with multiplex PCR. TCRdb records Illumina HiSeq 4000 as the sequencer. iRepertoire HTBI primers and Arm-PCR amplification of CDR3 regions were used to construct TCR beta libraries. TCRdb reprocessing: public reads trimmed at Q25 with fastp, clones called with MiXCR, in-frame beta chains kept. Duplicate CDR3 protein sequences are folded into a single record with the most common DNA and genes. Within this sample are fewer than 400,000 distinct CDR3 sequences, with under 20% of them counted one time only. About two fifths of the sample is held by the ten biggest clonotypes. The time point label, read with the paper, signifies: newly diagnosed GD, antithyroid drugs for less than 3 months. For both TCR sequencing and RNA sequencing, RNA was extracted from PBMCs in TRIzol.

The source was peripheral blood mononuclear cells (PBMCs), collected at new diagnosis, from a patient treated with antithyroid drugs. The source is a female donor with Graves disease.

Only a few counts were recorded for this clonotype. The gene calls are TRBV27 and TRBJ2-1; no clear D gene. This CDR3 has 15 residues. The V gene lost 5 bases and the J gene lost 0 bases, with 11 bases spanning the gap. The germline gives CDR1 MNHEY, CDR2 SMNVEV (reference sequence). The CDR3, as DNA: TGTGCCAGCAGTAAATCGGTGGGCTCCTACAATGAGCAGTTCTTC. It codes for CASSKSVGSYNEQFF.

This clonotype appeared a few times. The chain links TRBV5-1 to TRBJ1-5; the D is unclear. This CDR3 is built from 13 residues. Trimming took off 3 bases at V and 4 bases at J, with 8 bases between the two ends. From germline, CDR1 is SGHRS and CDR2 YFSETQ. The CDR3 coding sequence is TGCGCCAGCAGCTGGGAGATAAATCAGCCCCAGCATTTT. Encoded protein: CASSWEINQPQHF.

This clonotype came up many times. J is TRBJ2-5 and V is TRBV15, with 8 bases lining up with TRBD2. The CDR3 runs 16 residues. The V and J ends lost 3 bases and 2 bases, in that order; junction bases with no gene match: 8. Germline-derived CDR1 and CDR2 are LNHNV and YYDKDF (reference sequence). CDR3 in DNA: TGTGCCACCAGCAGGTTTCCGGGACTAGGGCAAGAGACCCAGTACTTC. This sequence encodes CATSRFPGLGQETQYF.

This clonotype was seen many times. The gene calls are TRBV9 and TRBJ2-2, with D possibly called TRBD1 or TRBD2 (5 bases each). V shed 0 bases and J shed 5 bases, with 11 bases lying between them. CDR1 and CDR2 from the germline V gene are SGDLS and YYNGEE. This CDR3 region has 15 residues. CDR3 loop: CASSVGVRETGELFF. The CDR3 DNA reads TGTGCCAGCAGCGTAGGAGTCAGGGAGACCGGGGAGCTGTTTTTT.

This clonotype was recorded many times. This sequence joins TRBV6-5 and TRBJ2-7; D not resolved. The CDR3 spans 14 residues. V gave up 0 bases and J gave up 3 bases, with 9 bases separating them. Germline V gene lookup returns CDR1 MNHEY and CDR2 SVGAGI. The CDR3 sequence: CASSYSIPVYEQYF. The DNA for the CDR3 is TGTGCCAGCAGTTACTCGATTCCGGTCTACGAGCAGTACTTC.

This clonotype was counted ten times or more. The chain joins TRBV27 to TRBJ2-5; D gene uncertain. V was shortened by 6 bases and J by 1 base, with 9 bases between the two germline ends. Germline V CDR1 and CDR2: MNHEY, SMNVEV (reference sequence). CDR3 length: 13 amino acids. Written as DNA, the CDR3 is TGTGCCAGCAGCTTCCTACCCCAAGAGACCCAGTACTTC. As protein: CASSFLPQETQYF.

There are a few counts of this clonotype. The J gene is TRBJ2-2, the V gene TRBV3-1; D uncertain. The CDR3 consists of 16 residues. Germline lookup yields CDR1 LGHDT and CDR2 YNNKEL (reference sequence). Trimming removed 0 bases from V and 1 base from J, with 9 bases in between. The CDR3 loop reads CASSQENRRNTGELFF. As DNA, the CDR3 is TGTGCCAGCAGCCAAGAGAATCGGAGGAACACCGGGGAGCTGTTTTTT.

This clonotype was picked up a small number of times. This chain joins TRBV4-1 and TRBJ1-1, with no clear D. Germline V gene sequence: CDR1 MGHRA, CDR2 YSYEKL. This CDR3 has 14 residues. Trimming shortened V by 2 bases and J by 5 bases, and 12 bases separated the two germline ends. CDR3 DNA: TGCGCCAGCAGCCAAATGCGTATGAGGACTGAAGCTTTCTTT. It codes for CASSQMRMRTEAFF.

This clonotype came up many times. The chain uses TRBV2 and TRBJ2-1; 8 bases line up with TRBD2. Unmatched junction bases numbered 2, after V lost 7 bases and J lost 0 bases. CDR1 and CDR2 (germline): SNHLY, FYNNEI. This CDR3 has 14 residues. The CDR3 region has the DNA TGTGCCAGCACCAGCGGGAGCTCCTACAATGAGCAGTTCTTC. This translates into CASTSGSSYNEQFF.

The V gene is TRBV6-2 or TRBV6-3, the J gene TRBJ1-5, with 7 bases identical to TRBD1. V dropped 2 bases and J dropped 4; count of bases not matched to a gene: 2. Germline V gene sequence: CDR1 MNHEY, CDR2 SVGEGT. The CDR3 has 14 residues. CDR3: CASSYAGGNQPQHF. The CDR3, as DNA: TGTGCCAGCAGTTACGCAGGGGGTAATCAGCCCCAGCATTTT.

This clonotype was seen repeatedly, ten times or more. This chain uses TRBV6-1 with TRBJ1-2; D may be TRBD1 (5 bases). The CDR3 totals 13 residues. Germline V gives CDR1 MNHNS, CDR2 SASEGT. Trimming cost V 6 bases and J 4 bases, with 12 bases left between them. The CDR3 sequence is CASRAGLRYGYTF. The CDR3 region has the DNA TGTGCCAGCAGAGCAGGGCTCCGCTATGGCTACACCTTC.

This clonotype was found many times. The chain is built from TRBV9 and TRBJ2-7, with 9 bases aligning to TRBD2. The CDR3 covers 15 residues. With V trimmed by 0 bases and J by 2 bases, 3 bases remained unmatched. CDR1 and CDR2 (germline): SGDLS, YYNGEE. The CDR3 sequence: CASSVASGNTYEQYF. In nucleotides, the CDR3 is TGTGCCAGCAGCGTAGCTAGCGGGAACACCTACGAGCAGTACTTC.

About this clonotype: A far larger clone is just one base off, so this is likely a read error. The chain joins TRBV6-4 to TRBJ2-5; D gene unclear. Germline CDR1 reads MRHNA; CDR2 reads SNTAGT. V lost 2 bases and J 11 bases, leaving 18 bases between the germline ends. This CDR3 is built from 14 residues. CDR3: CASSDESTYNEQYF. The CDR3 nucleotides are TGTGCCAGCAGTGACGAGAGCACCTACAATGAGCAGTACTTC.

At least ten counts were recorded for this clonotype. The genes are TRBV2 and TRBJ2-1; 12 nucleotides align to TRBD2. Trimming took 6 bases from V and 1 from J; bases not matched to a gene: 10. The CDR3 is made up of 18 amino acids. Germline V gene lookup returns CDR1 SNHLY and CDR2 FYNNEI. The CDR3 is CASSARTSGTHSYNEQFF. CDR3 in DNA: TGTGCCAGCAGCGCCAGGACTAGCGGGACCCATTCCTACAATGAGCAGTTCTTC.

This clonotype occurred many times. The J gene is TRBJ2-3, the V gene TRBV9, with a possible D match to TRBD2 (5 bases). The CDR3 is 15 residues long. Germline V gives CDR1 SGDLS, CDR2 YYNGEE. V gave up 1 base and J gave up 1 base, with 10 bases separating them. This CDR3 is CASSVTGWGTDTQYF. CDR3 coding DNA: TGTGCCAGCAGCGTAACGGGGTGGGGCACAGATACGCAGTATTTT.

This clonotype was seen ten or more times. This sequence joins TRBV11-2 and TRBJ2-3, with D perhaps matching TRBD1 (5 bases). The CDR3 extends over 14 amino acids. Germline V gene data show CDR1 as SGHAT and CDR2 as FQNNGV. The V end lost 8 bases, the J end lost 1 base, and 13 bases lay between the germline ends. The CDR3 reads CASGKLGGTDTQYF. CDR3 in DNA: TGTGCCAGCGGTAAATTAGGGGGCACAGATACGCAGTATTTT.

Comment on this clonotype: This sequence may be a read error, since a much larger clone differs from it by one base. This rearrangement joins TRBV28 to TRBJ1-6; D is undetermined. The germline gives CDR1 MDHEN, CDR2 SYDVKM. The CDR3 loop spans 15 amino acids. The chain's CDR3 is CASSLLLENNSPPHF. The CDR3 DNA reads as TGTGCCAGCAGTCTCCTCCTGGAAAATAATTCACCCCCCCACTTT.

In its sample, this clonotype was seen many times. This chain uses TRBV4-1 with TRBJ2-1; the D gene is possibly TRBD2 (6 bases). The CDR3 extends over 18 amino acids. V lost 1 base and J 0 bases, leaving 16 bases between the germline ends. CDR1 and CDR2 from the germline V gene are MGHRA and YSYEKL. The CDR3 nucleotides are TGCGCCAGCAGCCAAGTCTTCCGGACTACAAGCTCCTACAATGAGCAGTTCTTC. This translates into CASSQVFRTTSSYNEQFF.

This clonotype came up many times. The rearrangement joins TRBV12-3 or TRBV12-4 to TRBJ1-5, with TRBD1 matching over 7 bases. The J segment lost 2 bases and the V segment lost 5 bases, leaving 6 bases of the junction unmatched. This CDR3 comprises 15 residues. CDR3 nucleotide sequence: TGTGCCAGCAGTAAGGGGGCGGTGGGCAATCAGCCCCAGCATTTT. Translation: CASSKGAVGNQPQHF.

This clonotype was seen repeatedly, ten times or more. This chain links TRBV6-5 with TRBJ2-1; tentatively, D is TRBD1 (6 bases). The CDR3 consists of 18 residues. Germline V gene data show CDR1 as MNHEY and CDR2 as SVGAGI. V lost 0 bases and J 3 bases, leaving 18 bases between the germline ends. DNA of the CDR3: TGTGCCAGCAGTTACTCTGCTTCAGGGGACCTTCTCTACAATGAGCAGTTCTTC. Protein product: CASSYSASGDLLYNEQFF.

This clonotype has a single count. A clone one base away is much larger, so this may be a read error. The chain links TRBV5-5 to TRBJ2-2; the match to TRBD1 covers 8 bases. The CDR3 extends over 16 amino acids. Germline V lookup: CDR1 SGHKS, CDR2 YYEKEE (reference sequence). CDR3 amino acids: CASSLGPGGAVGELLF. The CDR3 DNA sequence: TGTGCCAGCAGCTTGGGGCCAGGGGGCGCGGTCGGGGAGCTGTTATTT.

This clonotype has at least ten counts. This chain connects TRBV20-1 to TRBJ1-2, with 9 bases that match TRBD1. The germline V gene has CDR1 DFQATT and CDR2 SNEGSKA (reference sequence). The CDR3 covers 12 residues. CDR3 DNA sequence: TGCAAACACCCGGGACAGGGAGATGGCTACACCTTC. Protein: CKHPGQGDGYTF.

This clonotype was recorded at least ten times. The chain recombines TRBV6-1 with TRBJ1-2; no definite D call. CDR1 and CDR2 (germline): MNHNS, SASEGT. The CDR3 is 15 amino acids. Deletions cut 6 bases from V and 0 bases from J, with 14 bases between. The CDR3 DNA is TGTGCCAGCAGCACCCGGCCCTCAGCTAACTATGGCTACACCTTC. Protein sequence: CASSTRPSANYGYTF.

This clonotype was detected ten times or more. The chain carries TRBV27 and TRBJ2-7, with unresolved D. Germline CDR1 and CDR2: MNHEY and SMNVEV (reference sequence). The V gene lost 5 bases and the J gene lost 4 bases, with 9 bases spanning the gap. The CDR3 loop spans 12 amino acids. This CDR3 reads CASSPSVYEQYF. CDR3 bases: TGTGCCAGCAGTCCGTCTGTTTACGAGCAGTACTTC.

This clonotype was counted a few times. As the CDR3 is not closed by the conserved phenylalanine or tryptophan, this likely results from a read error. CDR3 sequence reads: CASSESYLLEQYL. CDR3 sequence (DNA): TGTGCCAGCAGTGAATCGTACCTTTTGGAGCAGTACCTC. This sequence joins TRBV6-1 and TRBJ2-7; D not certain. The CDR3 has 13 amino acids. Germline V gene lookup returns CDR1 MNHNS and CDR2 SASEGT. Trimming left V 2 bases short and J 7 bases short, with 12 bases between.